Listed below are T cell receptor beta chains from one sample, sequenced in a study of breast tumors, draining lymph nodes, adjacent tissues. One entry per CDR3 protein results from TCRdb running MiXCR on the multiplex PCR reads. The repertoire consists of 200,000 to 300,000 distinct CDR3 sequences, with more than 30% occurring once and the leading ten covering roughly 1.2%. The sample comprised axillary lymph node tissue. These receptors all come from a female donor with breast cancer. Some clones in this sample may be carry-over from other donors' samples. The CDR3 runs from the conserved cysteine through the conserved F or W. Each record gives: clone size, D gene, V gene, J gene, CDR3 protein. A D gene is named only where the DNA matches it firmly. Clone sizes are given selectively: once, few, many, or a class where the clone is expanded.

>many|TRBD1|TRBV30|TRBJ1-5
CAFHTGGGQPQHF
>many|NA|TRBV11-2|TRBJ2-7
CASSLDGDEQYF
>many|TRBD2|TRBV12-3/TRBV12-4|TRBJ2-3
CASSLGTSGTDTQYF
>many|TRBD1|TRBV6-5|TRBJ1-2
CASTRQGYGYTF
>many|NA|TRBV2|TRBJ2-7
CASSLKGRLDYEQYF
>NA|NA|TRBV6-6|TRBJ1-4
CASSHPMTGVGEKLFF
>many|NA|TRBV19|TRBJ2-1
CAISRTVSSYNEQFF
>NA|NA|TRBV7-9|TRBJ2-5
CASSLGRGGETQYF
>many|NA|TRBV5-1|TRBJ2-3
CASTQLGGGGTDTQYF
>few|TRBD1|TRBV30|TRBJ1-5
CAWSVGGLVANQPQHF
>many|NA|TRBV24-1|TRBJ2-2
CATSDPRTVKSNTGELFF
>many|NA|TRBV10-3|TRBJ2-2
CAISEMGEAGELFF
>many|NA|TRBV20-1|TRBJ1-4
CSASRDPNEKLFF
>NA|NA|TRBV12-3/TRBV12-4|TRBJ2-7
CASSFTGVGEQYF
>NA|NA|TRBV15|TRBJ2-5
CAASRDLGDDQETQYF
>many|TRBD1|TRBV5-1|TRBJ1-4
CASSDRDRGDEKLFF
>few|NA|TRBV27|TRBJ2-3
CASSPRASPSTDTQYF
>few|TRBD1|TRBV18|TRBJ2-3
CASSPPGTGSSTDTQYF
>NA|TRBD1|TRBV6-6|TRBJ2-2
CASRGQGAPVGGELFF
>many|TRBD1|TRBV5-1|TRBJ2-1
CASSGGQGPFEQFF
>many|TRBD2|TRBV5-1|TRBJ2-1
CASSLFGGSMDNEQFF
>NA|NA|TRBV11-2|TRBJ2-1
CASSPYNEQIF
>NA|TRBD1|TRBV6-5|TRBJ1-2
CAGRRQGRKFNYGYTF
>many|NA|TRBV30|TRBJ2-1
CAWSGARNEQFF
>many|NA|TRBV10-3|TRBJ1-3
CAISDPGHSGNTIYF
>NA|NA|TRBV3-1|TRBJ2-7
CASSQVAGSPAGQYF
>many|NA|TRBV10-3|TRBJ1-2
CATAITTVNYGYTF
>many|NA|TRBV11-2|TRBJ1-3
CASSLTGGNTIYF
>many|TRBD2|TRBV5-1|TRBJ2-7
CASSREGVDEQYF
>few|NA|TRBV7-9|TRBJ1-1
CASSLIGANTEAFF
>NA|TRBD2|TRBV7-9|TRBJ2-1
CASSLASGSDNEQFF
>many|TRBD1|TRBV5-4|TRBJ2-7
CASSYRDRGIYEQYF
>NA|TRBD2|TRBV2|TRBJ2-5
CASTSGRALGGTQYF
>NA|NA|TRBV30|TRBJ1-1
CAWTPRTQNAEAFF
>many|NA|TRBV20-1|TRBJ1-3
CSARVERGAGNTIYF
>many|NA|TRBV14|TRBJ2-3
CASSQAAGITSTDTQYF
>medium-sized|TRBD1|TRBV10-3|TRBJ2-7
CAISTGTEDEQYF
>NA|TRBD1|TRBV11-3|TRBJ1-2
CASSPDRGARVNGYTF
>many|NA|TRBV15|TRBJ2-5
CATSRVKASRETQYF
>NA|NA|TRBV4-1|TRBJ2-1
CASSRTGRDNVQFF
>NA|NA|TRBV30|TRBJ2-1
CAWSQRIQGNEQFF
>many|NA|TRBV25-1|TRBJ2-7
CASIAPGYGEQYF
>many|NA|TRBV6-5|TRBJ2-1
CASSYWRGHSYNEQFF
>NA|NA|TRBV4-2|TRBJ1-4
CASSQEGTGVHEKPFF
>NA|NA|TRBV6-5|TRBJ2-1
CASSYSLRSDEQFF
>many|NA|TRBV19|TRBJ2-2
CASSTFTGELFF
>few|NA|TRBV28|TRBJ1-5
CASFGSGGNQPQHF
>many|TRBD2|TRBV19|TRBJ2-1
CASSQIAGYNEQFF
>many|NA|TRBV4-1|TRBJ1-2
CASSQVQYYGYTF
>NA|TRBD2|TRBV12-3/TRBV12-4|TRBJ2-3
CVSSSPGLAGVTDTRYF